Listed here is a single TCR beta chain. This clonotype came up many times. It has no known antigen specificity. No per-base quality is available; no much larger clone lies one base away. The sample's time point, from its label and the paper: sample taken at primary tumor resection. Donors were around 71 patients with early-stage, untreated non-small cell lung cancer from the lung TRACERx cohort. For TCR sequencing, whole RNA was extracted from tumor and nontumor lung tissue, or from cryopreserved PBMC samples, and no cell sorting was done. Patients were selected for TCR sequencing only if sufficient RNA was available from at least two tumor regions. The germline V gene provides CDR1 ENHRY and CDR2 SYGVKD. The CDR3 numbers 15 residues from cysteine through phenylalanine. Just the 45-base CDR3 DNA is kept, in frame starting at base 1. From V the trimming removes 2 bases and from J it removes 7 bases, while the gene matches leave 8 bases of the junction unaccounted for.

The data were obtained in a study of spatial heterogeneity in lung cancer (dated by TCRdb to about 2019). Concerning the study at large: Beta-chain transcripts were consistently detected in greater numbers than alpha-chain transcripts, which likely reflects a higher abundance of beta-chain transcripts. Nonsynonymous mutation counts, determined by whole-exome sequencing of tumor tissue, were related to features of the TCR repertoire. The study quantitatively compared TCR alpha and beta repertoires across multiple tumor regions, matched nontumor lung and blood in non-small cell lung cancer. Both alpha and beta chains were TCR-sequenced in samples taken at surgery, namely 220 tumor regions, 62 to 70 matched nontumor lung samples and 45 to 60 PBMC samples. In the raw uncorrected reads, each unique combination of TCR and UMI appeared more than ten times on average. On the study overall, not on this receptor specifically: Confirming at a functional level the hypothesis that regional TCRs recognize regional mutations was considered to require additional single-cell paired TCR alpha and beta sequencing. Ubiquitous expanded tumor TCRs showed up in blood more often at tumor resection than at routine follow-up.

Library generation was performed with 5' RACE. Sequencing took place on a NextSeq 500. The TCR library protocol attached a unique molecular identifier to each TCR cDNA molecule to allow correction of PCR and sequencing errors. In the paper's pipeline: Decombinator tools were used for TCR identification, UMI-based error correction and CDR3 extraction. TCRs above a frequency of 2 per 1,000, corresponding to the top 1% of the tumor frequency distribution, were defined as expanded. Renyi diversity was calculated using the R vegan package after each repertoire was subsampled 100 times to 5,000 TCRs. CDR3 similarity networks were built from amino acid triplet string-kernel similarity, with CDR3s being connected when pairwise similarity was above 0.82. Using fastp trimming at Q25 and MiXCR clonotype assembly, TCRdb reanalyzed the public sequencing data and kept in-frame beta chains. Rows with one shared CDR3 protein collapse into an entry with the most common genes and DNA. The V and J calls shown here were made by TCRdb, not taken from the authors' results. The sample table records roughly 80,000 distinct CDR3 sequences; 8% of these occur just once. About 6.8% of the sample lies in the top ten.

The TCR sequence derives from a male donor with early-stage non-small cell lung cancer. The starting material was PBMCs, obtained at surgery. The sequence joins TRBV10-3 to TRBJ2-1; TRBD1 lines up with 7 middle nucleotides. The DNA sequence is TGTGCCATCAGTGAGGAGGGGGCGAGGAGAAATGAGCAGTTCTTC. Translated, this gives CAISEEGARRNEQFF.